This T cell receptor (beta chain) was identified during a study of blood T cells in healthy people across ages. Findings of the study overall: CMV infection status of these donors was not known.

Then a second PCR, running roughly 7 to 11 cycles, was carried out with a sample-barcoded 5' primer and a J-beta primer mix. Every cDNA was tagged by a template-switch adaptor with 12 random nucleotides. TCRdb independently ran MiXCR on the 5' RACE reads; one entry per CDR3 protein. The sample has about 1.4 million distinct CDR3 sequences; approximately 60% are singletons. On this clonotype: Its antigen is currently unknown.

The germline V gene encodes CDR1 MDHEN and CDR2 SYDVKM. Trimming left V 6 bases short and J 8 bases short, with 7 bases between. This CDR3 has 11 amino acids. The gene calls are TRBV28 and TRBJ1-4, with D possibly TRBD1 on 5 matching bases. Sequenced input: blood. This sequence was found in a man aged 18 to 30 in good health. This CDR3 reads CASRTVEKLFF. CDR3 in DNA: TGTGCCAGCAGGACAGTGGAAAAACTGTTTTTT.